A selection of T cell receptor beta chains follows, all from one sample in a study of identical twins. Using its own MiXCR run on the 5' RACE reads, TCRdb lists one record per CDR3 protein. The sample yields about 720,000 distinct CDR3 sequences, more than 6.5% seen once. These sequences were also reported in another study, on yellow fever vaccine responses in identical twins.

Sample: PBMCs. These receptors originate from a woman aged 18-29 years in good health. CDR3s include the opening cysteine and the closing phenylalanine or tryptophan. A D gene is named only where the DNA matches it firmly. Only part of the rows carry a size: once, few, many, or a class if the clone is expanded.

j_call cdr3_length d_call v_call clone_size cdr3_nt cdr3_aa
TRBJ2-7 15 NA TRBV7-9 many TGTGCCAGCAGCTTAACCAAAGACAGAAACTACGAGCAGTACTTC CASSLTKDRNYEQYF
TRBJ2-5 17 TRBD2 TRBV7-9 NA TGTGCCAGCAGCTTAGCGATCGGACTAGCGGGTTCTGAGACCCAGTACTTC CASSLAIGLAGSETQYF
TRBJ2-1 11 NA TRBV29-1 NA TGCAGCGTGGGCCCCCAGGGTGAGCAGTTCTTC CSVGPQGEQFF
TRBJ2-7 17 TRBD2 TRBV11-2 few TGTGCCAGCAGCTCCCCGCTAGCGGGGGGGGATTCCTACGAGCAGTACTTC CASSSPLAGGDSYEQYF
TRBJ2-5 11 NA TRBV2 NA TGTGCCAGCAGTGGAACTCAGACCCAGTACTTC CASSGTQTQYF
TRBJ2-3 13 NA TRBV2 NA TGTGCCAGCAGGACGGCCTACACAGATACGCAGTATTTT CASRTAYTDTQYF
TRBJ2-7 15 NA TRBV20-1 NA TGCAGTGCTATCTCCCGCAGGGTTGCTACCTACGAGCAGTACTTC CSAISRRVATYEQYF
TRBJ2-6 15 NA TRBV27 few TGTGCCAGCGGCCCCGGAACCTCTGGGGCCAACGTCCTGACTTTC CASGPGTSGANVLTF
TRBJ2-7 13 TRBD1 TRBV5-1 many TGCGCCAGCAGCATACCGGGACAGGGTATCCAGTACTTC CASSIPGQGIQYF
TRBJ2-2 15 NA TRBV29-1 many TGCAGCGTTACTCGGACGGACTTCAGCGCCGGGGAGCTGTTTTTT CSVTRTDFSAGELFF
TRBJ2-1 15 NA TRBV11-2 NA TGTGCCAGCAGCGTGGGAGCGAGCTCCTACAATGAGCAGTTCTTC CASSVGASSYNEQFF
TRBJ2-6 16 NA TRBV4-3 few TGCGCCAGCAGCCAAGATTACGGGACTGGGGCCAACGTCCTGACTTTC CASSQDYGTGANVLTF
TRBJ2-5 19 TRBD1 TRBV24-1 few TGTGCCACCAGTGATTTATCCGGGACAGGGGGCACGTCTCAAGAGACCCAGTACTTC CATSDLSGTGGTSQETQYF
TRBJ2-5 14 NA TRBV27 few TGTGCCAGCAGTCATGGAGGGCCCTGGGAGACCCAGTACTTC CASSHGGPWETQYF
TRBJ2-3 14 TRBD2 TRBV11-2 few TGTGCCAGCAGTCCAGGCGGGAGGACGGATACGCAGTATTTT CASSPGGRTDTQYF
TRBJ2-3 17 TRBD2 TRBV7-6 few TGTGCCAGCAGCTTAGAACTAGCGGGAGAGCTCACAGATACGCAGTATTTT CASSLELAGELTDTQYF
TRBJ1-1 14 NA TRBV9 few TGTGCCAGCAGCTTGTCAGGGCGAGGTTCTGAAGCTTTCTTT CASSLSGRGSEAFF
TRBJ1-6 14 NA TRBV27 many TGTGCCAGCAGTTTCGGGTCAGGGGATTCACCCCTCCACTTT CASSFGSGDSPLHF
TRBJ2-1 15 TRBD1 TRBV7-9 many TGTGCCAGCACCCTACCCTCGACAGGGGACAATGAGCAGTTCTTC CASTLPSTGDNEQFF
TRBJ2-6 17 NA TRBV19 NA TGTGCCAGTAGTATTTTGCAGGGGTTCTCTGGGGCCAACGTCCTGACTTTC CASSILQGFSGANVLTF
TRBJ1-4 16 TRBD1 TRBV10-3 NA TGTGCCAGACCGGGCCTCAAAGGGGGCGATAATGAAAAACTGTTTTTT CARPGLKGGDNEKLFF
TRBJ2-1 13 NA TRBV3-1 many TGTGCCAGCAGCCAAGGGAGTTGGGATGAGCAGTTCTTC CASSQGSWDEQFF